Reported below is one TCR beta chain. Antigen specificity is unknown. Between the trimmed V and J ends, which lost 2 bases and 1 base, there was a span of 9 bases. There are 14 residues in the CDR3. Germline loops: CDR1 SGHRS, CDR2 YFSETQ. This entry belongs to a study of blood T cells in healthy people across ages. Study conclusions and caveats: Calculation of diversity from one million T cells yielded estimates considered to be underestimates. Significant beta diversity loss was already apparent by age approximately 40, declining roughly linearly.

Through a sample-barcoded 5' primer and a J-beta primer mix, a second PCR was run for roughly 6 to 12 cycles. TCRdb analysed the 5' RACE reads with MiXCR anew, one entry per CDR3 protein. Of 1.5 million to 2 million distinct CDR3 sequences detected, 28% appear once; the ten largest clones hold 6.5% to 8.5%. V gene TRBV5-1 combines with J gene TRBJ1-1; no clear D gene. The sample comprised blood. This TCR was sampled from a young woman in good health. This CDR3 is CASSFRGWNTEAFF. Here the CDR3 DNA reads TGCGCCAGCAGCTTCAGAGGGTGGAACACTGAAGCTTTCTTT. Combining the CDR3 with reference TRBV5-1 and TRBJ1-1 gives the whole variable domain KAGVTQTPRYLIKTRGQQVTLSCSPISGHRSVSWYQQTPGQGLQFLFEYFSETQRNKGNFPGRFSGRQFSNSRSEMNVSTLELGDSALYLCASSFRGWNTEAFFGQGTRLTVV.